The subject of this entry is one TCR beta chain. Antigen unknown. The data were obtained in a study of T cells in Graves' hyperthyroidism and ophthalmopathy. Each person with ophthalmopathy scored at least 3 on the Clinical Activity Score, reached NOSPECS grade 4 or higher, and had been ill under 3 months. Study findings and constraints: Ophthalmopathy, which appeared later, was predicted by the model a median about 6 months before onset.

Using RNA transcripts as the source, TCR beta CDR3 regions were amplified. TCR CDR3 underwent first-round RT-PCR with the HTBI primer set. In TCRdb, the multiplex PCR reads were re-called with MiXCR into one record per CDR3 protein. The table has about 640,000 distinct CDR3 sequences, roughly 20% seen once. Germline V lookup: CDR1 LNHDA, CDR2 SQIVND (reference sequence). This CDR3 has 15 residues. Trimming took off 3 bases at V and 1 base at J, with 12 bases between the two ends. The sequence came from a young man with Graves' ophthalmopathy. The V gene is TRBV19, the J gene TRBJ1-1; D uncertain. The sequencing input was blood. The CDR3 DNA reads as TGTGCCAGTAGTATCTCTCCTGGGGAGAACACTGAAGCTTTCTTT. Protein product: CASSISPGENTEAFF.